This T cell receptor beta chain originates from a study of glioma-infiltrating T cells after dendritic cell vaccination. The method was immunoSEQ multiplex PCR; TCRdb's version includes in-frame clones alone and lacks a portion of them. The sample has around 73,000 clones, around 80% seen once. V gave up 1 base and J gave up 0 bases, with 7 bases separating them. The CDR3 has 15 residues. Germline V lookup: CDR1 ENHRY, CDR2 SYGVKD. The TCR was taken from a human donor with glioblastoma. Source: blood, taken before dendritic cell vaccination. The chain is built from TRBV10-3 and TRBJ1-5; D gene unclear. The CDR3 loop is CAISEFYFSNQPQHF. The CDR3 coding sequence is TGTGCCATCAGTGAGTTCTACTTTAGCAATCAGCCCCAGCATTTT.